This passage covers 29 T cell receptor beta chains from one sample sequenced in a study of beta chain features in type 1 diabetes. The investigators reverse transcribed all of the isolated RNA, so they sequenced expressed TCRB transcripts. Assay: immunoSEQ multiplex PCR; the TCRdb copy retains only in-frame clones and omits some. Found here are 350,000 to 400,000 clones, roughly an eighth of them singletons; the top ten hold over 0.008%. The study, taken as a whole, reports: Moderate but significant shortening of TCRB CDR3s was recorded in all four CD4+ subsets from Type 1 diabetes patients.

The antigens for these receptors are not known. Sequenced input: naive CD4+ T cells from blood. The receptors originated from a woman between 18 and 29 years old with type 1 diabetes.

This clone was counted only a few times. V and J are TRBV21-1 and TRBJ2-5; the table's D call, TRBD2, has no DNA check behind it. TRBV21-1 is tagged as a pseudogene. The CDR3 runs to 16 residues. The CDR3 nucleotides read TGTGCCAGCAGCAAAGTGGGTGCAGCGAGGATAGAGACCCAGTACTTC. As protein: CASSKVGAARIETQYF.

This clone was found once. CDR3 loop: CASSPRTSGNTGELFF. The CDR3 DNA is TGCGCCAGCAGCCCTCGGACTAGCGGGAACACCGGGGAGCTGTTTTTT. The rearrangement joins TRBV5-1 to TRBJ2-2; 10 bases are shared with TRBD2. Germline assignment: CDR1 SGHRS and CDR2 YFSETQ. The ends lost 4 bases at V and 1 base at J; junction bases unmatched: 4. The CDR3 consists of 16 residues.

This clone was picked up a small number of times. The chain couples TRBV30 to TRBJ1-5; D gene unclear. CDR3 size: 12 residues. V was shortened by 7 bases and J by 8 bases, with 15 bases between the two germline ends. CDR1 GTSNPN and CDR2 SVGIG come from the germline V gene (reference sequence). Here the CDR3 reads CASQTSTEPQHF. CDR3 nucleotide sequence: TGTGCCTCACAGACGTCTACGGAGCCCCAGCATTTT.

The chain links TRBV19 to TRBJ2-3, with D possibly TRBD1 on 6 matching bases. Germline V gives CDR1 LNHDA, CDR2 SQIVND (reference sequence). This CDR3 has 13 amino acids. V was trimmed by 3 bases and J by 4 bases, leaving 8 bases between them. CDR3 sequence (DNA): TGTGCCAGTAGTATTTACAGGGCAGATACGCAGTATTTT. This translates into CASSIYRADTQYF.

The chain links TRBV6-5 to TRBJ2-3, with D possibly TRBD2 on 6 matching bases. Germline V gene data show CDR1 as MNHEY and CDR2 as SVGAGI. CDR3 length equals 13 residues. Trimming took off 2 bases at V and 3 bases at J, with 6 bases between the two ends. Here the CDR3 DNA reads TGTGCCAGCAGTTACGGGGGGACAGATACGCAGTATTTT. It codes for CASSYGGTDTQYF.

This clone was detected only a few times. The J gene is TRBJ1-2, the V gene TRBV27, with a weak D call TRBD1 (6 bases). Trimming stripped 5 bases from V and 7 bases from J, with 17 bases between. The CDR3 is 14 residues long. Germline V lookup: CDR1 MNHEY, CDR2 SMNVEV (reference sequence). Here the CDR3 reads CASSAPGGLGGYTF. The CDR3 coding sequence is TGTGCCAGCAGTGCGCCCGGGGGGCTAGGTGGCTACACCTTC.

As to this clone: The sample carries other DNA sequences with the same CDR3. V gene TRBV7-2 combines with J gene TRBJ2-3; 14 bases map to TRBD2. Germline trimming cut 5 bases from V and 4 bases from J; bases unmatched to any gene: 5. The length of the CDR3 is 16 residues. Looked up from germline, CDR1 is SGHTA and CDR2 is FQGNSA. In DNA, the CDR3 is TGTGCCAGCAGCCCGGGACTAGCGGGAGCCGCAGATACGCAGTATTTT. Residues: CASSPGLAGAADTQYF.

This clone occurred a few times. The chain joins TRBV30 to TRBJ2-5; D is unclear. Germline CDR1 and CDR2: GTSNPN and SVGIG (reference sequence). CDR3 length: 11 amino acids. Trimming cost V 4 bases and J 4 bases, with 7 bases left between them. CDR3 loop: CAWTSRETQYF. Here the CDR3 DNA reads TGTGCCTGGACTAGTAGAGAGACCCAGTACTTC.

There are a few counts of this clone. The chain combines TRBV28 with TRBJ2-7; 9 bases match TRBD1. The CDR3 spans 15 residues. The V and J ends lost 3 bases and 0 bases, in that order; junction bases with no gene match: 3. Per germline, CDR1 MDHEN and CDR2 SYDVKM. CDR3 sequence reads: CASSFTGGGSYEQYF. The DNA of the CDR3 is TGTGCCAGCAGTTTTACAGGGGGCGGCTCCTACGAGCAGTACTTC. The entire variable domain, with the rest obtained from reference TRBV28 and TRBJ2-7, is as follows: DVKVTQSSRYLVKRTGEKVFLECVQDMDHENMFWYRQDPGLGLRLIYFSYDVKMKEKGDIPEGYSVSREKKERFSLILESASTNQTSMYLCASSFTGGGSYEQYFGPGTRLTVT.

CDR3 in amino acids: CASPFLTQGAPGEQYF. CDR3 bases: TGTGCCAGCCCGTTCCTTACACAGGGGGCGCCGGGCGAGCAGTACTTC. V and J are TRBV27 and TRBJ2-7, with 9 bases lining up with TRBD1. This CDR3 comprises 16 residues. Trimming took 8 bases from V and 6 from J; bases not matched to a gene: 17. Germline V gene lookup returns CDR1 MNHEY and CDR2 SMNVEV (reference sequence).

This chain uses TRBV4-3 with TRBJ2-1; D is perhaps TRBD1 (6 bases). CDR3 length: 15 residues. Germline V gene data show CDR1 as LGHNA and CDR2 as YSLEER. V lost 4 bases, J lost 1 base, and 11 bases lay in between. The CDR3 DNA reads as TGCGCCAGCAGCCGAATAGGGGGTTCCTACAATGAGCAGTTCTTC. Protein sequence: CASSRIGGSYNEQFF.

This chain connects TRBV5-7 to TRBJ1-6; possibly TRBD1 for D (6 bases). TRBV5-7 is designated an ORF whose function remains uncertain. The CDR3 spans 14 residues. V was pared by 0 bases and J by 6 bases, with 7 bases between. CDR3 coding DNA: TGTGCCAGCAGCTTGGCAGGGGTTAATTCACCCCTCCACTTT. It encodes CASSLAGVNSPLHF.

This clone was detected only a few times. The chain recombines TRBV4-3 with TRBJ1-5, with D unclear. Per germline, CDR1 LGHNA and CDR2 YSLEER. CDR3 length: 17 residues. The V end was cut by 0 bases, the J end by 0 bases, with 12 bases between. The DNA of the CDR3 is TGCGCCAGCAGCCAAGATCCTCAGGCAAATAGCAATCAGCCCCAGCATTTT. Protein: CASSQDPQANSNQPQHF.

The V gene is TRBV4-3, the J gene TRBJ2-6; maybe TRBD1 (5 bases). This CDR3 spans 17 amino acids. V lost 5 bases, J lost 0 bases, and 14 bases lay in between. CDR1 is LGHNA, CDR2 YSLEER, per germline. The CDR3 protein is CASSYRQKSSGANVLTF. Here the CDR3 DNA reads TGCGCCAGCAGCTATAGACAGAAGAGCTCTGGGGCCAACGTCCTGACTTTC.

This clone was seen more than once but under ten times. The V and J genes are TRBV25-1 and TRBJ1-1; 8 bases agree with TRBD1. CDR1 is MGHDK and CDR2 is SYGVNS in the germline V gene. V lost 4 bases to trimming and J lost 5 bases; unmatched junction nucleotides: 3. CDR3 length equals 13 residues. The chain's CDR3 is CASSGTGRTEAFF. CDR3 coding DNA: TGTGCCAGCAGTGGGACAGGGCGGACTGAAGCTTTCTTT. Filled out from reference TRBV25-1 and TRBJ1-1, the complete variable domain reads EADIYQTPRYLVIGTGKKITLECSQTMGHDKMYWYQQDPGMELHLIHYSYGVNSTEKGDLSSESTVSRIRTEHFPLTLESARPSHTSQYLCASSGTGRTEAFFGQGTRLTVV.

The CDR3 sequence: CASSPREGGVYEQYF. The CDR3 DNA is TGTGCCAGCTCACCACGGGAGGGAGGGGTTTACGAGCAGTACTTC. The gene calls are TRBV18 and TRBJ2-7, with 7 bases lining up with TRBD2. The V segment lost 1 base and the J segment 4 bases; nucleotides outside the gene matches: 7. Germline loops: CDR1 KGHSH, CDR2 LQKENI. The length of the CDR3 is 15 residues.

The rearrangement joins TRBV18 to TRBJ1-1, with a weak D call TRBD1 (5 bases). Per germline, CDR1 KGHSH and CDR2 LQKENI. The CDR3 length is 14 residues. V gave up 6 bases and J gave up 5 bases, with 16 bases separating them. This CDR3 reads CASSSAGVGTEAFF. CDR3 coding DNA: TGTGCCAGCTCTTCTGCGGGGGTTGGAACTGAAGCTTTCTTT.

This clone was seen more than once but under ten times. The genes are TRBV5-1 and TRBJ2-1, with a weak D call TRBD2 (6 bases). In germline, CDR1 is SGHRS, CDR2 YFSETQ. The CDR3 is 11 amino acids. The V gene lost 5 bases and the J gene lost 10 bases, with 10 bases spanning the gap. The DNA for the CDR3 is TGCGCCAGCAGTCGACTAGGGGAGCAGTTCTTC. Protein: CASSRLGEQFF.

This clone was detected a few times. Written as DNA, the CDR3 is TGTGCCAGCAGCCCCCTAGCGGGAATGGAGACCCAGTACTTC. It encodes CASSPLAGMETQYF. The chain recombines TRBV11-1 with TRBJ2-5; 9 bases line up with TRBD2. Germline CDR1 and CDR2: SGHAT and FQDESV (reference sequence). There are 14 residues in the CDR3. V lost 5 bases to trimming and J lost 5 bases; unmatched junction nucleotides: 6.

The chain carries TRBV18 and TRBJ2-3, with 7 bases fitting TRBD1. Germline V CDR1 and CDR2: KGHSH, LQKENI. The CDR3 has 16 amino acids. The V and J ends lost 4 bases and 3 bases, in that order; junction bases with no gene match: 10. CDR3 region: CASSRPRDSRTDTQYF. The CDR3, as DNA: TGTGCCAGCTCACGTCCCCGGGACAGTCGAACAGATACGCAGTATTTT.

Only a few counts were recorded for this clone. The chain joins TRBV5-1 to TRBJ1-5; D is uncertain. CDR1 is SGHRS and CDR2 is YFSETQ in the germline V gene. This CDR3 is built from 15 residues. Trimming cost V 0 bases and J 1 base, with 8 bases left between them. The DNA of the CDR3 is TGCGCCAGCAGCTTGGAAGCCGGGAGCAATCAGCCCCAGCATTTT. This encodes CASSLEAGSNQPQHF. Looking up the rest from reference TRBV5-1 and TRBJ1-5 gives the full variable domain: KAGVTQTPRYLIKTRGQQVTLSCSPISGHRSVSWYQQTPGQGLQFLFEYFSETQRNKGNFPGRFSGRQFSNSRSEMNVSTLELGDSALYLCASSLEAGSNQPQHFGDGTRLSIL.

This chain links TRBV6-5 with TRBJ1-2; D possibly corresponds to TRBD1 (5 bases). Deletions cut 0 bases from V and 5 bases from J, with 13 bases between. CDR1 and CDR2 (germline): MNHEY, SVGAGI. This CDR3 has 15 residues. As DNA, the CDR3 is TGTGCCAGCAGTTACTCGGGTAGGGGCCAGTATGGCTACACCTTC. Translation: CASSYSGRGQYGYTF.

This clone was detected a few times. The chain combines TRBV5-4 with TRBJ2-7; 13 bases line up with TRBD2. Trimming at V came to 4 bases and at J to 0 bases, leaving 4 bases not matched to a gene. The CDR3 has 16 residues. The germline V gene has CDR1 SGHNT and CDR2 YYREEE (reference sequence). The CDR3 nucleotides read TGTGCCAGCAGCCTGACTAGCGGGAGGTCCTCCTACGAGCAGTACTTC. Translation: CASSLTSGRSSYEQYF.

A few counts support this clone. V gene TRBV7-9 combines with J gene TRBJ2-3; D ambiguous. Germline V gene sequence: CDR1 SEHNR, CDR2 FQNEAQ (reference sequence). V was trimmed by 4 bases and J by 3 bases, leaving 23 bases between them. There are 18 residues in the CDR3. In DNA form, the CDR3 reads TGTGCCAGCAGCTCCTGGCCGGCCAAACAGCCAATTACAGATACGCAGTATTTT. As protein: CASSSWPAKQPITDTQYF.

This clone was seen a single time. This chain uses TRBV6-5 with TRBJ2-5; 9 nucleotides match TRBD2. Looked up from germline, CDR1 is MNHEY and CDR2 is SVGAGI. V was pared by 2 bases and J by 5 bases, with 9 bases of the junction left unmatched. The CDR3 is made up of 16 amino acids. This chain's CDR3 is CASSYSPAGGGETQYF. The CDR3 DNA reads as TGTGCCAGCAGTTACAGTCCAGCGGGAGGTGGGGAGACCCAGTACTTC.

This rearrangement joins TRBV27 to TRBJ2-5, with a weak D call TRBD2 (5 bases). The CDR3 is 13 residues long. The V end lost 3 bases, the J end lost 4 bases, and 9 bases lay between the germline ends. CDR1 and CDR2 from the germline V gene are MNHEY and SMNVEV (reference sequence). The CDR3 nucleotides read TGTGCCAGCAGTTTGTCCCGGGGAGAGACCCAGTACTTC. Protein sequence: CASSLSRGETQYF.

The chain combines TRBV5-1 with TRBJ1-2; 7 bases are shared with TRBD1. Per the germline V gene, CDR1 is SGHRS and CDR2 is YFSETQ. There are 16 residues in the CDR3. The junction had 9 bases not matched to a gene; V was cut back by 0 bases and J by 4 bases. CDR3 coding DNA: TGCGCCAGCAGCTTGGGGGGACCGGACAGGAGCTATGGCTACACCTTC. Its translation is CASSLGGPDRSYGYTF.

This sequence joins TRBV29-1 and TRBJ2-7, with 9 nucleotides matching TRBD1. CDR1 and CDR2 from the germline V gene are SQVTM and ANQGSEA. The CDR3 totals 15 residues. The V gene end was trimmed by 4 bases and the J gene end by 6 bases; junction bases not matched to a gene: 13. CDR3 sequence: CSVVPGQGLLGEQYF. CDR3 coding DNA: TGCAGCGTTGTCCCGGGACAGGGACTTTTGGGCGAGCAGTACTTC.

This clone was picked up a small number of times. V is TRBV11-2 and J is TRBJ2-3, with 7 bases fitting TRBD1. With V trimmed by 4 bases and J by 3 bases, 13 bases remained unmatched. The CDR3 runs 17 residues. Germline V gene lookup returns CDR1 SGHAT and CDR2 FQNNGV. The CDR3 protein is CASSSGPAPGQTDTQYF. Written as DNA, the CDR3 is TGTGCCAGCAGCTCGGGGCCCGCCCCGGGACAGACAGATACGCAGTATTTT.